These 26 T cell receptor beta chains were sequenced from one sample in a study of breast tumors, draining lymph nodes, adjacent tissues. Breast cancer patients provided tissue from their axillary draining lymph nodes. TCRdb used MiXCR to reprocess the multiplex PCR reads, holding one entry per CDR3 protein. The sample holds approximately 280,000 distinct CDR3 sequences, under 35% seen once. Sequencing was done on a sample of axillary lymph node tissue. The receptors originated from a female donor with breast cancer. Some clones in this sample may be carry-over from other donors' samples.

This clonotype was seen repeatedly, ten times or more. The rearrangement links TRBV14 to TRBJ2-5; TRBD2 matches 14 bases. The CDR3 is 18 amino acids. Trimming took 2 bases from V and 4 from J; bases not matched to a gene: 9. The V gene's germline CDR1 is SGHDN and CDR2 FVKESK. The CDR3 DNA reads as TGTGCCAGCAGCCAATTACCGGGACTAGCGGGAGTGGGAGAGACCCAGTACTTC. Protein product: CASSQLPGLAGVGETQYF. Filled out from reference TRBV14 and TRBJ2-5, the complete variable domain reads EAGVTQFPSHSVIEKGQTVTLRCDPISGHDNLYWYRRVMGKEIKFLLHFVKESKQDESGMPNNRFLAERTGGTYSTLKVQPAELEDSGVYFCASSQLPGLAGVGETQYFGPGTRLLVL.

Details on this clonotype: This may come from a read error, since a much larger clone is one base off. The rearrangement links TRBV11-1 to TRBJ2-7; 8 nucleotides line up with TRBD1. The germline CDR1 and CDR2 sequences are SGHAT and FQDESV (reference sequence). The CDR3 contains 15 residues. V lost 2 bases, J lost 2 bases, and 5 bases stayed unmatched. CDR3 amino acids: CASSLSTGATYEQYF. Written as DNA, the CDR3 is TGTGCCAGCAGCTTATCGACAGGGGCTACCTACGAGCAGTACTTC.

This clonotype was counted many times. The V gene is TRBV14, the J gene TRBJ2-2; TRBD2 aligns across 7 bases. Per the germline V gene, CDR1 is SGHDN and CDR2 is FVKESK. Losses at the gene ends were 4 bases for V and 0 bases for J; bases not matched to a gene: 2. This CDR3 is 15 amino acids long. CDR3 in amino acids: CASSPRGANTGELFF. The CDR3 DNA follows: TGTGCCAGCAGCCCCCGGGGGGCGAACACCGGGGAGCTGTTTTTT.

This clonotype was counted many times. The V gene is TRBV19, the J gene TRBJ2-1; no definite D call. The germline gives CDR1 LNHDA, CDR2 SQIVND (reference sequence). The V end lost 0 bases, the J end lost 2 bases, and 11 bases lay between the germline ends. The CDR3 loop spans 16 amino acids. The CDR3 spells CASSIDRAPTYNEQFF. CDR3 sequence (DNA): TGTGCCAGTAGTATAGATCGGGCACCCACCTACAATGAGCAGTTCTTC.

Many counts were recorded for this clonotype. The chain links TRBV20-1 to TRBJ1-5, with TRBD1 as a possible D gene (5 bases). Trimming cost V 4 bases and J 2 bases, with 15 bases left between them. Germline V CDR1 and CDR2: DFQATT, SNEGSKA (reference sequence). This CDR3 has 15 residues. The CDR3 DNA reads as TGCAGTGCTAATGTAGAGCTGGGGGGCAATCAGCCCCAGCATTTT. Its protein product is CSANVELGGNQPQHF.

As regards this clonotype: This could be a read error, since a much larger clone is one nucleotide away. The rearrangement joins TRBV6-6 to TRBJ2-7, with TRBD2 matching over 8 bases. Germline lookup yields CDR1 MNHNY and CDR2 SVGAGI (reference sequence). J was trimmed by 4 bases and V by 8 bases; bases with no gene match: 10. The CDR3 spans 14 residues. CDR3 DNA: TGTGCCAGCGGTCACTCGACGGGAGGGTACGAGCAGTACTTC. It specifies CASGHSTGGYEQYF.

At least ten counts were recorded for this clonotype. This chain joins TRBV7-6 and TRBJ2-1; D might be TRBD1 (5 bases). The CDR3 is made up of 13 amino acids. Germline CDR1 is SGHVS and CDR2 is FNYEAQ. Trimming removed 2 bases from V and 5 bases from J, with 7 bases in between. In DNA form, the CDR3 reads TGTGCCAGCAGCTTATCACAGGACAATGAGCAGTTCTTC. As protein: CASSLSQDNEQFF.

The chain combines TRBV30 with TRBJ1-2; unclear D gene. The CDR3 runs to 11 residues. Germline loops: CDR1 GTSNPN, CDR2 SVGIG (reference sequence). Trimming took off 5 bases at V and 8 bases at J, with 12 bases between the two ends. The CDR3 region has the DNA TGTGCCTGGGCAAGTGGTAAGGGCTACACCTTC. Its protein product is CAWASGKGYTF.

At least ten counts were recorded for this clonotype. This chain joins TRBV2 and TRBJ2-7; no reliable D call. This CDR3 comprises 11 residues. Between the trimmed V and J ends, which lost 6 bases and 3 bases, there was a span of 6 bases. Per the germline V gene, CDR1 is SNHLY and CDR2 is FYNNEI. CDR3 coding DNA: TGTGCCAGCAGAGAGCTCTACGAGCAGTACTTC. Translating it yields CASRELYEQYF.

This clonotype was counted at least ten times. The chain links TRBV20-1 to TRBJ2-7, with a possible D match to TRBD1 (6 bases). Germline loops: CDR1 DFQATT, CDR2 SNEGSKA (reference sequence). V lost 2 bases and J lost 3, with 14 bases in between. The CDR3 covers 14 residues. This chain's CDR3 is CSARNPQGYYEQYF. The CDR3 DNA sequence: TGCAGTGCTAGAAACCCTCAGGGGTACTACGAGCAGTACTTC.

This clonotype was detected many times. The chain joins TRBV20-1 to TRBJ2-6; no definite D call. Germline V CDR1 and CDR2: DFQATT, SNEGSKA (reference sequence). This CDR3 has 14 residues. V shed 3 bases and J shed 2 bases, with 8 bases lying between them. In DNA form, the CDR3 reads TGCAGTGCTAGCCTGCCTACTGGGGCCAACGTCCTGACTTTC. Translation gives CSASLPTGANVLTF.

This clonotype showed up many times. The chain employs TRBV29-1 and TRBJ2-3; TRBD2 matches at 10 bases. The CDR3 is made up of 15 amino acids. The V segment lost 6 bases and the J segment 1 base; nucleotides outside the gene matches: 7. Germline V lookup: CDR1 SQVTM, CDR2 ANQGSEA. In nucleotides, the CDR3 is TGCAGCGTAAGAAAAGCGGGAGGGGGCACAGATACGCAGTATTTT. As protein: CSVRKAGGGTDTQYF.

This clonotype has a count of ten or more. The chain joins TRBV4-1 to TRBJ2-5; 13 bases align to TRBD2. Trimming at V came to 2 bases and at J to 2 bases, leaving 2 bases not matched to a gene. This CDR3 contains 16 residues. CDR1 and CDR2 (germline): MGHRA, YSYEKL. The CDR3 DNA reads as TGCGCCAGCAGCCAACCGGGACTAGCGGGACAAGAGACCCAGTACTTC. Translating gives CASSQPGLAGQETQYF.

J is TRBJ2-3 and V is TRBV20-1, with a tentative D call TRBD1 (6 bases). The CDR3 runs to 18 residues. Deletions cut 2 bases from V and 11 bases from J, with 32 bases between. From germline, CDR1 is DFQATT and CDR2 SNEGSKA (reference sequence). The CDR3 nucleotides are TGCAGTGCTAGAAATCCCCCCGGACAGACCCACCTTGGGGTTAAGCAGTATTTT. As protein: CSARNPPGQTHLGVKQYF.

This clonotype has a count of ten or more. The chain combines TRBV19 with TRBJ1-2, with TRBD1 matching 7 bases. Germline CDR1 reads LNHDA; CDR2 reads SQIVND (reference sequence). The CDR3 loop spans 14 amino acids. V gave up 7 bases and J gave up 5 bases; unmatched junction bases: 10. DNA for the CDR3: TGTGCCAGTAAAACAATACAGGGGATTTATGGCTACACCTTC. Its translation is CASKTIQGIYGYTF. Full variable domain (outside the CDR3, taken from reference TRBV19 and TRBJ1-2): DGGITQSPKYLFRKEGQNVTLSCEQNLNHDAMYWYRQDPGQGLRLIYYSQIVNDFQKGDIAEGYSVSREKKESFPLTVTSAQKNPTAFYLCASKTIQGIYGYTFGSGTRLTVV.

The table lists this clonotype with many counts. This chain uses TRBV29-1 with TRBJ2-1; 7 nucleotides match TRBD2. The ends lost 3 bases at V and 3 bases at J; junction bases unmatched: 2. The CDR3 is 13 residues long. Germline V gene data show CDR1 as SQVTM and CDR2 as ANQGSEA. Here the CDR3 reads CSVEGGSYNEQFF. CDR3 sequence (DNA): TGCAGCGTTGAGGGGGGGAGCTACAATGAGCAGTTCTTC.

Points on this clonotype: A junction end diverges from the germline sequence, so it may reflect a read error. The chain couples TRBV5-4 to TRBJ1-5; maybe TRBD1 (5 bases). Germline V gene sequence: CDR1 SGHNT, CDR2 YYREEE (reference sequence). The CDR3 sequence is 16 residues long. The CDR3 DNA sequence: TGTGCCAGCCGCTTCGGGGGAGCGGGGATCAATCAGCCCCAGCATTTT. This codes for CASRFGGAGINQPQHF.

As regards this clonotype: A read error may account for a junction end that differs from germline. The J gene is TRBJ1-3, the V gene TRBV12-3 or TRBV12-4, with D perhaps TRBD1 (5 bases). The CDR3 spans 16 residues. The DNA for the CDR3 is TGTGCCAGCAGTTTAGGTCCCGGGGCCTCTGGAAACACCATACATTTT. Amino acid sequence: CASSLGPGASGNTIHF.

This clonotype has at least ten counts. The chain couples TRBV7-6 to TRBJ2-2; a possible D gene is TRBD1 (6 bases). The ends were cut back, 1 base at V and 5 bases at J, with 8 bases in the middle. CDR1 is SGHVS, CDR2 FNYEAQ, per germline. The CDR3 contains 14 residues. The CDR3 DNA follows: TGTGCCAGCAGCTTAGACAGGGTAACCGGGGAGCTGTTTTTT. Its protein is CASSLDRVTGELFF.

This clonotype was counted many times. The rearrangement links TRBV20-1 to TRBJ2-7, with TRBD2 matching over 8 bases. There are 18 residues in the CDR3. Germline lookup yields CDR1 DFQATT and CDR2 SNEGSKA (reference sequence). V lost 6 bases and J lost 1; bases outside the gene matches: 20. Here the CDR3 reads CSAFGVQVPGGLSYEQYF. The CDR3 coding sequence is TGCAGTGCCTTCGGGGTTCAGGTCCCGGGAGGGCTGTCCTACGAGCAGTACTTC.

As concerns this clonotype: A much larger clone lies a single base off, so this may be a read error. The rearrangement joins TRBV3-1 to TRBJ1-6; TRBD1 agrees at 8 bases. Germline V gene data show CDR1 as LGHDT and CDR2 as YNNKEL (reference sequence). There are 17 residues in the CDR3. CDR3 sequence: CASSADRGSSYSSPLHF. The CDR3 region has the DNA TGTGCCAGCAGTGCAGACAGGGGAAGCTCCTATAGTTCACCCCTCCACTTT. Drawing the rest from reference TRBV3-1 and TRBJ1-6, the complete variable domain is DTAVSQTPKYLVTQMGNDKSIKCEQNLGHDTMYWYKQDSKKFLKIMFSYNNKELIINETVPNRFSPKSPDKAHLNLHINSLELGDSAVYFCASSADRGSSYSSPLHFGNGTRLTVT.

To note about this clonotype: A read error may be the cause here, since a much bigger clone is one base away. The chain links TRBV12-5 to TRBJ2-1; D is undetermined. Germline V gene lookup returns CDR1 LGHNT and CDR2 FRNRAP. This CDR3 is 16 amino acids long. In DNA form, the CDR3 reads TGTGCCAGCAGTTTCTGGGCTTCAAGACGGTACAATGAGCAGTTCTTC. It translates to CASSFWASRRYNEQFF. Full variable domain (missing parts from reference TRBV12-5 and TRBJ2-1): DARVTQTPRHKVTEMGQEVTMRCQPILGHNTVFWYRQTMMQGLELLAYFRNRAPLDDSGMPKDRFSAEMPDATLATLKIQPSEPRDSAVYFCASSFWASRRYNEQFFGPGTRLTVL.

This clonotype has at least ten counts. The chain joins TRBV5-6 to TRBJ2-3; D gene uncertain. Germline V lookup: CDR1 SGHDT, CDR2 YYEEEE. The V gene lost 5 bases and the J gene lost 3 bases, with 7 bases spanning the gap. The CDR3 loop spans 12 amino acids. CDR3 residues: CASSLLTDTQYF. The CDR3 DNA reads TGTGCCAGCAGTTTACTGACAGATACGCAGTATTTT.

As to this clonotype: The junction does not match germline at one end; this may be a read error. DNA for the CDR3: TGTGCCATCAGTGAGTCGTTAGTACTAGCGGGAGGGAGCTCCTACAATAAGCAGTTCTTC. Residues: CAISESLVLAGGSSYNKQFF. The chain links TRBV10-3 to TRBJ2-1, with TRBD2 matching over 13 bases. Germline V gene data show CDR1 as ENHRY and CDR2 as SYGVKD. There are 20 residues in the CDR3.

This clonotype has just a few counts. The chain carries TRBV6-2 or TRBV6-3 and TRBJ1-2, with TRBD1 as a possible D gene (6 bases). Trimming took 2 bases from V and 4 from J, leaving 14 bases between them. The CDR3 runs 15 residues. Germline CDR1 MNHEY, CDR2 SVGEGT. DNA of the CDR3: TGTGCCAGCAGTTACCTCCCCCAGGGGCCCTATGGCTACACCTTC. This translates into CASSYLPQGPYGYTF.

On this clonotype: An end of the junction differs from the germline gene, which may be a read error. The chain recombines TRBV12-3 or TRBV12-4 with TRBJ2-7; no definite D call. The length of the CDR3 is 15 residues. The CDR3 loop is CAGSLKTGHSYEQYF. CDR3 nucleotides: TGTGCCGGCAGTTTAAAGACGGGTCACTCCTACGAGCAGTACTTC.